This T cell receptor beta chain comes out of a study of T cell repertoires in cytomegalovirus infection. One entry per CDR3 protein, called by TCRdb with MiXCR from the reads. The table lists 830,000 or so distinct CDR3 sequences, approximately 30% of them singletons. Germline V CDR1 and CDR2: SQVTM, ANQGSEA. V lost 0 bases, J lost 1 base, and 12 bases lay in between. The CDR3 contains 15 residues. As for this clonotype: Antigen unknown.

This sequence originates from a human donor in good health (CMV status not recorded). Some clones in this sample may be carry-over from other donors' samples. The input for sequencing was cultured CD8+ T cells from PBMCs, taken from culture after CMV antigen stimulation. V is TRBV29-1 and J is TRBJ2-5; D uncertain. CDR3 region: CSVEDQQAPQETQYF. The CDR3 DNA follows: TGCAGCGTTGAAGATCAGCAGGCCCCCCAAGAGACCCAGTACTTC.